The clone carrying this T cell receptor beta chain was counted ten times or more. Its target is not known. TCR alpha and beta CDR3 regions were amplified from RNA using iRepertoire nested multiplex PCR. TCRdb called the multiplex PCR reads again in MiXCR, with one record for every CDR3 protein. The sample lists around 99,000 distinct CDR3 sequences; less than 30% were seen once. The sample comes from a study of glioma-infiltrating T cells. Broader study findings: Above-expected tissue-blood divergence occurred in all gliomas, most in low-grade ones.

V shed 0 bases, J shed 6 bases, and the junction held 6 bases outside the gene matches. The CDR3 extends over 15 amino acids. Germline CDR1 reads LGHNA; CDR2 reads YSLEER. The rearrangement joins TRBV4-3 to TRBJ2-5; 8 nucleotides agree with TRBD2. The clonotype originates from a human donor with low-grade glioma or glioblastoma, undergoing nonglioma brain surgery, or in good health (not recorded which). The specimen sequenced was glioma tissue, nonneoplastic brain tissue, or PBMCs (not recorded which). The CDR3 coding sequence is TGCGCCAGCAGCCAAGATAGCGGGACTAGACAGACCCAGTACTTC. This encodes CASSQDSGTRQTQYF.